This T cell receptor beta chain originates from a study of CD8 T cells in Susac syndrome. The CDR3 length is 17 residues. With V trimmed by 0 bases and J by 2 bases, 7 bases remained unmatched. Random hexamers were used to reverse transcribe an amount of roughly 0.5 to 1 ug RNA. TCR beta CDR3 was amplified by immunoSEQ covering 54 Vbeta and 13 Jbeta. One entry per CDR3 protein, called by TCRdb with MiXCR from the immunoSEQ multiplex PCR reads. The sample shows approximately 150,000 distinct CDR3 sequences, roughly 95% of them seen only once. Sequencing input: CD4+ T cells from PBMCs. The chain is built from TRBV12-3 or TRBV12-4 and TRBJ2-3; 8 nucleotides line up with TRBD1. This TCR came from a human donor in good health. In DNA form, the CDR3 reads TGTGCCAGCAGTTTAGCTCTTTGGACAGGGACCACAGATACGCAGTATTTT. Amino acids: CASSLALWTGTTDTQYF.